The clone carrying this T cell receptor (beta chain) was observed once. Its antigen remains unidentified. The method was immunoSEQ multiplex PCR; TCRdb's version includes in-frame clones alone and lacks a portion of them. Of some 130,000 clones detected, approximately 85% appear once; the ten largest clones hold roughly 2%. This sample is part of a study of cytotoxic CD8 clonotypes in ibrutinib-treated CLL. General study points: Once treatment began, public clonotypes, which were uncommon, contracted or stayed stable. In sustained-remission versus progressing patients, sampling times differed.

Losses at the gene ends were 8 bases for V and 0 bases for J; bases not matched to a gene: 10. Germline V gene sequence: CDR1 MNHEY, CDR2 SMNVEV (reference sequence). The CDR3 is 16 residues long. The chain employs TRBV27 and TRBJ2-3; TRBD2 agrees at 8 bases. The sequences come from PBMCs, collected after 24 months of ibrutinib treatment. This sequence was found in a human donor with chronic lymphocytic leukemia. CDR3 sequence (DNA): TGTGCCAGCTCGAGCGAGGAGCGGGGGAGCACAGATACGCAGTATTTT. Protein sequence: CASSSEERGSTDTQYF.